The clone carrying this TCR beta chain was observed once. Its antigen is not known. At one of its ends the junction is not consistent with the germline gene, which may arise from a read error. The sample comes from a study of CD8+ T cells in alopecia areata. After isolation, RNA underwent reverse transcription to generate cDNA as the sequencing template. The protocol was immunoSEQ multiplex PCR, while the TCRdb copy is restricted to in-frame clones and leaves out a portion. This table has 5,000 or so clones, about 65% appearing once. Whole-study findings and limits: Patients shared TCRs less clearly than mice did, possibly owing to HLA.

Sample treatment: oral pan-JAK inhibitor, 5-10 mg twice daily. From alopecia areata patients, lesional scalp punch biopsies and peripheral blood were collected. CDR1 and CDR2 from the germline V gene are LNHNV and YYDKDF (reference sequence). CDR3 length: 14 residues. This TCR came from a human donor with alopecia areata. The V and J genes are TRBV15 and TRBJ2-7, with TRBD1 identical over 8 bases. The sample here was skin, taken at week 24, from a patient treated with tofacitinib. CDR3 region: CATSSVRDRLATDF. CDR3 bases: TGTGCCACCAGCAGTGTCCGGGACAGGCTGGCGACAGACTTC.